This entry lists 26 T cell receptor beta chains sequenced from one sample in a study of T cell responses to AZD1222 COVID-19 vaccine. Repertoires were generated with immunoSEQ multiplex PCR, while TCRdb's copy carries only in-frame clones and drops some. The sample holds some 45,000 clones, about 92% seen once. The sequencing here drew on peripheral blood, taken 28 days after the second AZD1222 dose. The receptors stem from an adult who received the AZD1222 COVID-19 vaccine.

The chain uses TRBV6-5 and TRBJ2-7; possibly TRBD1 or TRBD2 for D (5 bases each). V lost 2 bases, J lost 3 bases, and 14 bases lay in between. CDR1 and CDR2 from the germline V gene are MNHEY and SVGAGI. This CDR3 has 15 amino acids. CDR3 coding DNA: TGTGCCAGCAGTTACGACCGGGACGGTTACTACGAGCAGTACTTC. Its protein product is CASSYDRDGYYEQYF.

The chain couples TRBV30 to TRBJ2-7; D gene uncertain. Trimming stripped 2 bases from V and 6 bases from J, with 17 bases between. Germline V CDR1 and CDR2: GTSNPN, SVGIG (reference sequence). The CDR3 is 14 amino acids. CDR3 sequence (DNA): TGTGCCTGGAGTTTCATGGCGAGTCTCTCCGAGCAGTACTTC. It encodes CAWSFMASLSEQYF.

The rearrangement uses TRBV7-2 and TRBJ1-4; TRBD1 might be the D (6 bases). V was trimmed by 5 bases and J by 7 bases, leaving 11 bases between them. The CDR3 has 13 amino acids. Germline V CDR1 and CDR2: SGHTA, FQGNSA. CDR3 DNA sequence: TGTGCCAGCAGCAGGGGGTTGGGTGAAAAACTGTTTTTT. It specifies CASSRGLGEKLFF.

The chain joins TRBV5-1 to TRBJ1-6; D gene unclear. The CDR3 is 15 residues long. Germline V lookup: CDR1 SGHRS, CDR2 YFSETQ. Trimming stripped 0 bases from V and 7 bases from J, with 11 bases between. As DNA, the CDR3 is TGCGCCAGCAGCTTGGACGGCAGAACAAATTCACCCCTCCACTTT. Its translation: CASSLDGRTNSPLHF.

The rearrangement links TRBV9 to TRBJ1-6; 7 positions match TRBD1. V trimming: 7 bases; J trimming: 0 bases; junction bases outside the gene matches: 10. Germline V gene sequence: CDR1 SGDLS, CDR2 YYNGEE. This CDR3 spans 17 amino acids. This CDR3 reads CASGIAGGSSYNSPLHF. Written as DNA, the CDR3 is TGTGCCAGCGGGATCGCAGGGGGGAGCTCCTATAATTCACCCCTCCACTTT.

The chain uses TRBV5-4 and TRBJ2-7, with 8 nucleotides matching TRBD1. Germline-derived CDR1 and CDR2 are SGHNT and YYREEE (reference sequence). Trimming at V came to 2 bases and at J to 2 bases, leaving 3 bases not matched to a gene. The CDR3 totals 14 residues. CDR3 nucleotide sequence: TGTGCCAGCAGCTTAGGGACAGGTACCTACGAGCAGTACTTC. Its translation is CASSLGTGTYEQYF.

The chain couples TRBV7-2 to TRBJ1-1, with 7 nucleotides matching TRBD1. The germline CDR1 and CDR2 sequences are SGHTA and FQGNSA. This CDR3 contains 12 residues. V dropped 3 bases and J dropped 5; count of bases not matched to a gene: 0. DNA of the CDR3: TGTGCCAGCAGCTTGACAGGGACTGAAGCTTTCTTT. It is translated as CASSLTGTEAFF. The variable domain in full, completed from reference TRBV7-2 and TRBJ1-1, reads GAGVSQSPSNKVTEKGKDVELRCDPISGHTALYWYRQSLGQGLEFLIYFQGNSAPDKSGLPSDRFSAERTGGSVSTLTIQRTQQEDSAVYLCASSLTGTEAFFGQGTRLTVV.

The V and J genes are TRBV3-1 (or the pseudogene TRBV3-2) and TRBJ2-7, with 7 bases lining up with TRBD1. Germline lookup yields CDR1 LGHDT and CDR2 YNNKEL (reference sequence). CDR3 size: 14 residues. J was trimmed by 2 bases and V by 1 base; bases with no gene match: 2. The chain's CDR3 is CASSQARGPYEQYF. CDR3 sequence (DNA): TGTGCCAGCAGCCAAGCTAGGGGGCCCTACGAGCAGTACTTC.

Regarding this clone: The junction does not match germline at one end; this may be a read error. J is TRBJ2-7 and V is TRBV3-1 (or the pseudogene TRBV3-2); D possibly corresponds to TRBD2 (5 bases). The germline gives CDR1 LGHDT, CDR2 YNNKEL (reference sequence). The CDR3 runs to 13 residues. For the CDR3, the DNA is TGTGCCGGCAGCCAAGGAGGAGGTTACGAGCAGTACTTC. Translating it yields CAGSQGGGYEQYF.

CDR3: CASNDREANTIYF. The DNA of the CDR3 is TGTGCCAGCAACGACAGGGAGGCAAACACCATATATTTT. The chain recombines TRBV6-5 with TRBJ1-3; 7 positions agree with TRBD1. This CDR3 has 13 amino acids. Germline loops: CDR1 MNHEY, CDR2 SVGAGI. The V and J ends lost 7 bases and 6 bases, in that order; junction bases with no gene match: 6.

The CDR3 DNA reads TGTGCCAGCAGTTACTCGAGGTTGGGGATAGATCAGCCCCAGCATTTT. It translates to CASSYSRLGIDQPQHF. This sequence joins TRBV6-5 and TRBJ1-5; D is unclear. Deletions cut 0 bases from V and 5 bases from J, with 14 bases between. Looked up from germline, CDR1 is MNHEY and CDR2 is SVGAGI. The CDR3 has 16 residues.

V and J are TRBV6-5 and TRBJ1-3, with no clear D. This CDR3 is 16 amino acids long. Trimming removed 0 bases from V and 0 bases from J, with 9 bases in between. In germline, CDR1 is MNHEY, CDR2 SVGAGI. The CDR3 protein is CASSYSRPNSGNTIYF. The CDR3 DNA follows: TGTGCCAGCAGTTACTCGAGGCCTAACTCTGGAAACACCATATATTTT.

The chain combines TRBV30 with TRBJ2-7, with 7 bases matching TRBD1. Per germline, CDR1 GTSNPN and CDR2 SVGIG (reference sequence). The CDR3 length is 12 residues. The ends lost 5 bases at V and 4 bases at J; junction bases unmatched: 5. CDR3 sequence: CAWGGQKYEQYF. Here the CDR3 DNA reads TGTGCCTGGGGGGGACAGAAATACGAGCAGTACTTC. Combining the CDR3 with reference TRBV30 and TRBJ2-7 gives the whole variable domain SQTIHQWPATLVQPVGSPLSLECTVEGTSNPNLYWYRQAAGRGLQLLFYSVGIGQISSEVPQNLSASRPQDRQFILSSKKLLLSDSGFYLCAWGGQKYEQYFGPGTRLTVT.

The chain recombines TRBV19 with TRBJ2-3; TRBD2 agrees at 7 bases. The V gene's germline CDR1 is LNHDA and CDR2 SQIVND (reference sequence). V trimming: 4 bases; J trimming: 2 bases; junction bases outside the gene matches: 9. The CDR3 runs 16 residues. The CDR3 nucleotides read TGTGCCAGTAGTACAAATAGCGGGCGCCCCACAGATACGCAGTATTTT. This encodes CASSTNSGRPTDTQYF.

The rearrangement joins TRBV25-1 to TRBJ2-1; D gene ambiguous. The CDR3 sequence is 13 residues long. Trimming pared 0 bases from V and 15 bases from J, leaving 15 bases between. Germline CDR1 MGHDK, CDR2 SYGVNS. The CDR3 nucleotides are TGTGCCAGCAGTGAATATACCTCCCCGGACCCGTTCTTC. Encoded protein: CASSEYTSPDPFF. The variable domain in full, completed from reference TRBV25-1 and TRBJ2-1, reads EADIYQTPRYLVIGTGKKITLECSQTMGHDKMYWYQQDPGMELHLIHYSYGVNSTEKGDLSSESTVSRIRTEHFPLTLESARPSHTSQYLCASSEYTSPDPFFGPGTRLTVL.

The CDR3 region is CASSQGRAEAFF. CDR3 in DNA: TGTGCCAGTAGTCAGGGGCGCGCTGAAGCTTTCTTT. The V call is TRBV19, the J call TRBJ1-1, with D possibly matching TRBD1 (6 bases). CDR1 and CDR2 from the germline V gene are LNHDA and SQIVND (reference sequence). This CDR3 region has 12 residues. Deletions cut 5 bases from V and 6 bases from J, with 10 bases between.

V gene TRBV29-1 combines with J gene TRBJ2-1; 11 nucleotides agree with TRBD2. This CDR3 contains 15 residues. The trim removed 4 bases at V and 2 bases at J, leaving 4 bases unmatched. The germline CDR1 and CDR2 sequences are SQVTM and ANQGSEA. CDR3 bases: TGCAGCGTTGGCATAGCGGGGGGGCCCTACAATGAGCAGTTCTTC. Translation: CSVGIAGGPYNEQFF.

The V and J genes are TRBV4-2 and TRBJ1-3; D unclear. This CDR3 is built from 16 residues. CDR1 is LGHNA, CDR2 YNFKEQ, per germline. Deletions cut 1 base from V and 0 bases from J, with 10 bases between. Here the CDR3 reads CASSQVAVSSGNTIYF. The CDR3, as DNA: TGTGCCAGCAGCCAAGTCGCAGTCAGCTCTGGAAACACCATATATTTT.

A single count supports this clone. The V gene is TRBV19, the J gene TRBJ2-1; no clear D. Trimming took 2 bases from V and 7 from J, leaving 3 bases between them. The germline V gene has CDR1 LNHDA and CDR2 SQIVND (reference sequence). CDR3 size: 11 residues. CDR3 DNA: TGTGCCAGTAGTATAAGGAATGAGCAGTTCTTC. It specifies CASSIRNEQFF.

This rearrangement joins TRBV5-4 to TRBJ1-2; 8 bases align to TRBD1. Germline values: CDR1 SGHNT, CDR2 YYREEE (reference sequence). The CDR3 extends over 16 amino acids. Losses at the gene ends were 4 bases for V and 1 base for J; bases not matched to a gene: 9. CDR3 nucleotide sequence: TGTGCCAGCAGCCTCGGACAGGGAGGTATTAACTATGGCTACACCTTC. It yields the protein CASSLGQGGINYGYTF.

This sequence joins TRBV10-2 and TRBJ2-1, with a possible D match to TRBD2 (7 bases). Germline assignment: CDR1 WSHSY and CDR2 SAAADI. V was cut by 1 base and J by 7 bases, with 11 bases left in between. The CDR3 spans 14 residues. CDR3 sequence: CASSEWGGTNEQFF. The CDR3 nucleotides read TGCGCCAGCAGTGAGTGGGGGGGCACGAATGAGCAGTTCTTC.

This sequence joins TRBV6-2 or TRBV6-3 and TRBJ2-7, with TRBD2 matching over 13 bases. Germline CDR1 reads MNHEY; CDR2 reads SVGEGT. Trimming removed 6 bases from V and 2 bases from J; junction bases left unmatched: 7. The CDR3 has 16 residues. The DNA for the CDR3 is TGTGCCAGCAGCCTGGGACTAGCGGGGCTAGCCTACGAGCAGTACTTC. It encodes CASSLGLAGLAYEQYF.

The chain recombines TRBV5-4 with TRBJ1-1, with D uncertain. Between the trimmed V and J ends, which lost 0 bases and 11 bases, there was a span of 14 bases. Germline assignment: CDR1 SGHNT and CDR2 YYREEE (reference sequence). CDR3 length: 13 residues. This CDR3 is CASSLDGISSAFF. In DNA form, the CDR3 reads TGTGCCAGCAGCTTGGACGGTATAAGTAGCGCTTTCTTT.

The J gene is TRBJ1-2, the V gene TRBV5-4; 7 nucleotides agree with TRBD1. V lost 0 bases and J lost 8; bases outside the gene matches: 4. Germline V lookup: CDR1 SGHNT, CDR2 YYREEE (reference sequence). The CDR3 is 13 residues long. In DNA form, the CDR3 reads TGTGCCAGCAGCTTGGAATGGGACAGCGGCTACACCTTC. It encodes CASSLEWDSGYTF.

The chain combines TRBV30 with TRBJ1-1, with TRBD1 matching 7 bases. J gave up 3 bases and V 3 bases, and 4 bases lay outside the gene matches. Germline CDR1 reads GTSNPN; CDR2 reads SVGIG (reference sequence). The CDR3 is 13 residues long. CDR3 sequence reads: CAWRPGGHTEAFF. Written as DNA, the CDR3 is TGTGCCTGGAGGCCAGGGGGTCACACTGAAGCTTTCTTT.

This CDR3 is CASSGVGGAGNQPQHF. DNA for the CDR3: TGTGCCAGCTCGGGGGTAGGGGGGGCTGGCAATCAGCCCCAGCATTTT. The chain carries TRBV18 and TRBJ1-5; D is possibly TRBD1 (6 bases). The V end was cut by 6 bases, the J end by 2 bases, with 17 bases between. Germline CDR1 and CDR2: KGHSH and LQKENI. There are 16 residues in the CDR3.